This T cell receptor beta chain was sequenced during a study of T cells in Graves' hyperthyroidism and ophthalmopathy. Study-wide results and caveats: The model foresaw ophthalmopathy a median around 6 months prior to onset.

It was RNA transcripts that yielded the amplified TCR beta CDR3 regions. In the first-round RT-PCR of the TCR CDR3, the HTBI primer set was used. TCRdb re-analysed the multiplex PCR reads in MiXCR, keeping a single row per CDR3 protein. The sample holds 250,000 to 300,000 distinct CDR3 sequences, 17% seen once. On this clonotype itself: The antigen remains unidentified.

Clinical Activity Scores of at least 3, NOSPECS grades of at least 4 and durations under 3 months characterized ophthalmopathy patients. Orbital computed tomography and thyroid ultrasound, together with serum TRAb and thyroxine and clinical symptoms, were used for diagnoses. Sequencing was done on a sample of blood. The sequence was collected from a woman aged 60-70 years with Graves' ophthalmopathy.

CDR3 nucleotide sequence: TGCAGTGCTACGAAACGACGAAAGGATTCACCCCTCCACTTT. This sequence encodes CSATKRRKDSPLHF. The chain is built from TRBV20-1 and TRBJ1-6; D is ambiguous. V was clipped by 4 bases and J by 8 bases, with 15 bases between them. The CDR3 has 14 residues. The V gene's germline CDR1 is DFQATT and CDR2 SNEGSKA (reference sequence).